Following are 9 T cell receptor beta chains from one sample sequenced in a study of shared T cell receptors in the human thymus. Method: immunoSEQ multiplex PCR; TCRdb's copy keeps in-frame clones and lacks some. The table records hundreds of thousands of clones, around 89% of them present only once. The same specimen was also included in a second study, on human thymus T cells.

The sequencing input was thymocytes. These receptors all come from a boy less than two years old with a congenital heart defect.

The gene calls are TRBV4-2 and TRBJ1-3; 7 nucleotides align to TRBD1. CDR1 and CDR2 from the germline V gene are LGHNA and YNFKEQ. The length of the CDR3 is 17 residues. V gave up 0 bases and J gave up 0 bases; unmatched junction bases: 5. The CDR3 bases are TGTGCCAGCAGCCAAGATATGGACAGGAGCTCTGGAAACACCATATATTTT. Protein sequence: CASSQDMDRSSGNTIYF.

The CDR3 spells CSGRTGSHNEQFF. CDR3 nucleotide sequence: TGCAGCGGGAGGACAGGCAGCCACAATGAGCAGTTCTTC. This rearrangement joins TRBV29-1 to TRBJ2-1, with 7 bases lining up with TRBD1. With V trimmed by 7 bases and J by 5 bases, 8 bases remained unmatched. The CDR3 runs to 13 residues. The germline gives CDR1 SQVTM, CDR2 ANQGSEA.

With regard to this clone: In the same sample, other DNA sequences code for this CDR3. This rearrangement joins TRBV14 to TRBJ2-7, with unresolved D. The CDR3 covers 12 residues. Germline CDR1 reads SGHDN; CDR2 reads FVKESK. With 1 base removed from V and 4 bases from J, the gap between germline ends came to 5 bases. CDR3 in amino acids: CASSQVLYEQYF. CDR3 nucleotide sequence: TGTGCCAGCAGCCAAGTTCTTTACGAGCAGTACTTC.

This rearrangement joins TRBV6-1 to TRBJ1-2, with D tentatively TRBD1 (5 bases). Germline V gene sequence: CDR1 MNHNS, CDR2 SASEGT. V was clipped by 1 base and J by 3 bases, with 12 bases between them. CDR3 size: 15 residues. The CDR3 reads CASSEGGVGDYGYTF. The CDR3 nucleotides are TGTGCCAGCAGTGAAGGGGGGGTCGGGGACTATGGCTACACCTTC.

In the case of this clone: Other DNA sequences within the sample encode an identical CDR3. This sequence joins TRBV13 and TRBJ2-1; TRBD2 aligns across 10 bases. Germline V gene lookup returns CDR1 PRHDT and CDR2 FYEKMQ (reference sequence). V shed 5 bases, J shed 0 bases, and the junction held 1 base outside the gene matches. This CDR3 comprises 15 residues. The CDR3 here is CASSPSGSSYNEQFF. In DNA form, the CDR3 reads TGTGCCAGCAGCCCTAGCGGGAGCTCCTACAATGAGCAGTTCTTC.

The CDR3, as DNA: TGTGCCAGCAGTCCCTCCAGGGAGGACACAGATACGCAGTATTTT. Translation gives CASSPSREDTDTQYF. The gene calls are TRBV28 and TRBJ2-3; D is perhaps TRBD2 (6 bases). CDR3 length: 15 residues. The germline V and J ends were trimmed by 5 bases and 2 bases, with 14 bases remaining between them. In germline, CDR1 is MDHEN, CDR2 SYDVKM. Full variable domain (rest looked up from reference TRBV28 and TRBJ2-3): DVKVTQSSRYLVKRTGEKVFLECVQDMDHENMFWYRQDPGLGLRLIYFSYDVKMKEKGDIPEGYSVSREKKERFSLILESASTNQTSMYLCASSPSREDTDTQYFGPGTRLTVL.

The genes are TRBV27 and TRBJ2-3, with 7 bases matching TRBD2. The germline V gene has CDR1 MNHEY and CDR2 SMNVEV (reference sequence). The CDR3 covers 17 residues. Trimming cost V 5 bases and J 0 bases; bases outside gene matches: 11. The CDR3 DNA is TGTGCCAGCAGTACGACCCGACTAGCCTCTAGCACAGATACGCAGTATTTT. As protein: CASSTTRLASSTDTQYF.

This clone has more than one count but fewer than ten. The chain carries TRBV14 and TRBJ1-2; 12 nucleotides match TRBD1. The V and J ends lost 3 bases and 2 bases, in that order; junction bases with no gene match: 10. In germline, CDR1 is SGHDN, CDR2 FVKESK. The CDR3 has 18 residues. CDR3 sequence: CASSHRSGTGGLNYGYTF. In DNA form, the CDR3 reads TGTGCCAGCAGCCATCGATCCGGGACAGGGGGCTTAAACTATGGCTACACCTTC.

The gene calls are TRBV10-3 and TRBJ1-2; D unresolved. This CDR3 comprises 17 residues. Germline V gene lookup returns CDR1 ENHRY and CDR2 SYGVKD. Trimming stripped 2 bases from V and 5 bases from J, with 21 bases between. The CDR3 region is CAISENIPPGDFYGYTF. As DNA, the CDR3 is TGTGCCATCAGTGAGAATATCCCCCCCGGCGACTTTTATGGCTACACCTTC.